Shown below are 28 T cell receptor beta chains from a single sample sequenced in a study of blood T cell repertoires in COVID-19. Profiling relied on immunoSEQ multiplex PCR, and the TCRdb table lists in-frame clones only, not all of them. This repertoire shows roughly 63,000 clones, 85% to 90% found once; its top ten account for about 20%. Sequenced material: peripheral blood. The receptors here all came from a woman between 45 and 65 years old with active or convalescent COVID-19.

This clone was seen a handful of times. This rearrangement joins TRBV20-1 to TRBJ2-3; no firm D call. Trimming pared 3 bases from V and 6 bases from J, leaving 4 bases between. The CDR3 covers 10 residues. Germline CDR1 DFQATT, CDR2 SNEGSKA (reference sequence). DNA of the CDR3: TGCAGTGCTAGTGCGGATACGCAGTATTTT. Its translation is CSASADTQYF.

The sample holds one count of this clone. The CDR3 DNA reads TGTGCCAGCAGCTTAGGGTTGGGGCGGAACGAGCAGTACTTC. Its protein product is CASSLGLGRNEQYF. The chain employs TRBV11-2 and TRBJ2-7, with D perhaps matching TRBD1 (5 bases). The CDR3 consists of 14 residues. V was cut by 1 base and J by 5 bases, with 12 bases left in between. CDR1 SGHAT and CDR2 FQNNGV come from the germline V gene.

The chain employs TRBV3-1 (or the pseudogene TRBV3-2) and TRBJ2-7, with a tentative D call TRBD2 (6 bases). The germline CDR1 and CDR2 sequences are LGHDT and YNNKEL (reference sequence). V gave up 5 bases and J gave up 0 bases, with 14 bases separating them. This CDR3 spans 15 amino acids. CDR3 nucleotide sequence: TGTGCCAGCAGCGACCCTAGCGAGAGCTCCTACGAGCAGTACTTC. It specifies CASSDPSESSYEQYF.

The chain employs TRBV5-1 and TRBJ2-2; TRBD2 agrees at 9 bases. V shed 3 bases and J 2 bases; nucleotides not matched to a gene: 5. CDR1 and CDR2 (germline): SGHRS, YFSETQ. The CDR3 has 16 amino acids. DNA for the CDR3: TGCGCCAGCAGCTCGCAAGCGGGGGGAAACACCGGGGAGCTGTTTTTT. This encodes CASSSQAGGNTGELFF.

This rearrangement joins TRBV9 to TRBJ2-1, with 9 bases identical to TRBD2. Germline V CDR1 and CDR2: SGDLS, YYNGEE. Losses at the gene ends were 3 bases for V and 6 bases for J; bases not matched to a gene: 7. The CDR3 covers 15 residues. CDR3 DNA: TGTGCCAGCAGCGGCGCCGGGACTAGCCCCAATGAGCAGTTCTTC. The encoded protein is CASSGAGTSPNEQFF.

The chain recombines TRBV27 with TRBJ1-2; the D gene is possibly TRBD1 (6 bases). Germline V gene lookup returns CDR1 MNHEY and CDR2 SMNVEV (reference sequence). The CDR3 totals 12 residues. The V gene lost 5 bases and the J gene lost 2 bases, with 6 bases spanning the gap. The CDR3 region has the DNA TGTGCCAGCAGTACAGGGAACTATGGCTACACCTTC. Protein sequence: CASSTGNYGYTF.

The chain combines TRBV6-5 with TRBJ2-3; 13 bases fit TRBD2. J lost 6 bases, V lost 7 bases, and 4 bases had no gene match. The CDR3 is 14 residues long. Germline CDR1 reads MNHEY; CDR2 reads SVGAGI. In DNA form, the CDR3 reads TGTGCCAGCAAAGGACTAGCGGGAGTGGATACGCAGTATTTT. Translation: CASKGLAGVDTQYF.

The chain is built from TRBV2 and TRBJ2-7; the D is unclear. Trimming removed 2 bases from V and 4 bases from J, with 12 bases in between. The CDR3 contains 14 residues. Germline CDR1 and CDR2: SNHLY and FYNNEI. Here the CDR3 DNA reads TGTGCCAGCAGTGAATCTATGTCAAAATACGAGCAGTACTTC. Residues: CASSESMSKYEQYF.

In nucleotides, the CDR3 is TGTGCCAGCAGCGTAGACGCGTTGAGCTCCTACAATGAGCAGTTCTTC. Its translation: CASSVDALSSYNEQFF. The rearrangement links TRBV9 to TRBJ2-1, with D unresolved. The CDR3 has 16 residues. CDR1 is SGDLS, CDR2 YYNGEE, per germline. V gave up 0 bases and J gave up 0 bases, with 10 bases separating them.

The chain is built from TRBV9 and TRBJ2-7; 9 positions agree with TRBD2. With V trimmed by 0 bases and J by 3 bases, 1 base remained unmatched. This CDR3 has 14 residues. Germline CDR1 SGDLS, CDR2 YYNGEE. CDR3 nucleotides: TGTGCCAGCAGCGTAGTTAGCGGGAGCTACGAGCAGTACTTC. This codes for CASSVVSGSYEQYF.

DNA of the CDR3: TGTGCCAGCAGCGTAGACGGATCTAGCTCCTACGAGCAGTACTTC. Translated, it gives CASSVDGSSSYEQYF. The genes are TRBV9 and TRBJ2-7; D not resolved. V was shortened by 0 bases and J by 0 bases, with 10 bases between the two germline ends. This CDR3 has 15 residues. Germline-derived CDR1 and CDR2 are SGDLS and YYNGEE.

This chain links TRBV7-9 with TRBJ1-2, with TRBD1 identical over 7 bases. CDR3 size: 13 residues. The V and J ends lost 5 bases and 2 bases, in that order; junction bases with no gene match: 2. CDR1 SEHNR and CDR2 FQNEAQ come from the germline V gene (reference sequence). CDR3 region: CASSRTGNYGYTF. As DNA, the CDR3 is TGTGCCAGCAGCCGGACAGGAAACTATGGCTACACCTTC.

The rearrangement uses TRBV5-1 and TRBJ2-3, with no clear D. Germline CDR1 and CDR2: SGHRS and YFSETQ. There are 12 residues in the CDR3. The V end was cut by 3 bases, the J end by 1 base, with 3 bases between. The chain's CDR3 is CASSSGTDTQYF. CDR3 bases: TGCGCCAGCAGCTCCGGCACAGATACGCAGTATTTT.

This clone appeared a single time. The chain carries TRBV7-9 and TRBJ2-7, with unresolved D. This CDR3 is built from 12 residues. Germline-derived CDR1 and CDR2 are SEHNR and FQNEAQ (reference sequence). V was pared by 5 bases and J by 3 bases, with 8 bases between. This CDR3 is CASSRLVYEQYF. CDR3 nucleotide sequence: TGTGCCAGCAGCCGACTCGTCTACGAGCAGTACTTC.

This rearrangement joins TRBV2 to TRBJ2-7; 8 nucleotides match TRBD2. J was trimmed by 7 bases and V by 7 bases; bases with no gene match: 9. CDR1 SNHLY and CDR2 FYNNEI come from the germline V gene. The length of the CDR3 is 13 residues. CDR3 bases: TGTGCCAGCATGCCAGCGGGAGTGAGGGAGCAGTACTTC. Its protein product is CASMPAGVREQYF.

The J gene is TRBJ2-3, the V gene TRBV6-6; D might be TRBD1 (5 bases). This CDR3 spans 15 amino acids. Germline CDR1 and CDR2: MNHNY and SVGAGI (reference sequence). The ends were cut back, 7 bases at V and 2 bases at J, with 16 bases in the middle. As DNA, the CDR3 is TGTGCCAGCATCCTTCATCCAGGGTACACAGATACGCAGTATTTT. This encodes CASILHPGYTDTQYF.

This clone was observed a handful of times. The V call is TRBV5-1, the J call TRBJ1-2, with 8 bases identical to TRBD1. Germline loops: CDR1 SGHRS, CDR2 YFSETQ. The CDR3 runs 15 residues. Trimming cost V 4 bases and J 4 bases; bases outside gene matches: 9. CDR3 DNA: TGCGCCAGCAGCCTAGGACAGGGTGGAAGCTATGGCTACACCTTC. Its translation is CASSLGQGGSYGYTF.

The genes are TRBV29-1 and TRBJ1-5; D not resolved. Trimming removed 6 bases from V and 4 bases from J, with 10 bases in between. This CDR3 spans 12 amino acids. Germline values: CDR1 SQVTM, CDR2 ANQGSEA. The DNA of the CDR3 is TGCAGCGTCGCACAGTCGAATCAGCCCCAGCATTTT. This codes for CSVAQSNQPQHF. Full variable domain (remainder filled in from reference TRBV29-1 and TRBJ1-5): SAVISQKPSRDICQRGTSLTIQCQVDSQVTMMFWYRQQPGQSLTLIATANQGSEATYESGFVIDKFPISRPNLTFSTLTVSNMSPEDSSIYLCSVAQSNQPQHFGDGTRLSIL.

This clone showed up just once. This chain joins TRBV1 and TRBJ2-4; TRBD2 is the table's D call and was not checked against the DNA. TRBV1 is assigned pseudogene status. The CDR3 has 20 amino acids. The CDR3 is CTSSQDPTSRTSEAKNIQYF. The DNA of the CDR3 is TGCACCAGCAGCCAAGATCCTACCTCCCGGACTAGCGAAGCCAAAAACATTCAGTACTTC.

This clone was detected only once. The CDR3 coding sequence is TGTGCCAGCTCACCACCGTTGAGCGCAGATACGCAGTATTTT. Translation gives CASSPPLSADTQYF. The chain employs TRBV18 and TRBJ2-3, with D unresolved. Germline loops: CDR1 KGHSH, CDR2 LQKENI. This CDR3 is 14 amino acids long. Between the trimmed V and J ends, which lost 0 bases and 4 bases, there was a span of 8 bases.

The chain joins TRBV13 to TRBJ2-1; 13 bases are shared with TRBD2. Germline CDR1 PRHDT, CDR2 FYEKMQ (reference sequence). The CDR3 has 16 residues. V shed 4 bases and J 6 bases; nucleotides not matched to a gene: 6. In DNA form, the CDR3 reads TGTGCCAGCAGCTACGGACTAGCGGGAGCATTCAATGAGCAGTTCTTC. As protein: CASSYGLAGAFNEQFF.

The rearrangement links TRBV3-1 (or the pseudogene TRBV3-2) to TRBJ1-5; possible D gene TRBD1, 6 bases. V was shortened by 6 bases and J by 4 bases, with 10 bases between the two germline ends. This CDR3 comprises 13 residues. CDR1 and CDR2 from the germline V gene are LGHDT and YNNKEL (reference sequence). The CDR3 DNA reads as TGTGCCAGCAGTCTAACAGGGAATCAGCCCCAGCATTTT. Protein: CASSLTGNQPQHF.

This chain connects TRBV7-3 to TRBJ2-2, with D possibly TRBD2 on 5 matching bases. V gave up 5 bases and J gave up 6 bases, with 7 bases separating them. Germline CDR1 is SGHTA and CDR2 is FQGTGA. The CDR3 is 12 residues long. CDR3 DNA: TGTGCCAGCAGCCGGGGTCCCGGGGAGCTGTTTTTT. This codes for CASSRGPGELFF. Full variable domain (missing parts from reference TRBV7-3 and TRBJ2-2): GAGVSQTPSNKVTEKGKYVELRCDPISGHTALYWYRQSLGQGPEFLIYFQGTGAADDSGLPNDRFFAVRPEGSVSTLKIQRTERGDSAVYLCASSRGPGELFFGEGSRLTVL.

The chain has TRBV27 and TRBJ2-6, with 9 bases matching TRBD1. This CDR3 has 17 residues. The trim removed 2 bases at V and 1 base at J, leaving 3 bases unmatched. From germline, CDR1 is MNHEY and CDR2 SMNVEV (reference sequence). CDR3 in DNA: TGTGCCAGCAGTTTAAGGACAGGGGTATCTGGGGCCAACGTCCTGACTTTC. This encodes CASSLRTGVSGANVLTF.

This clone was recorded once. The CDR3: CASSVDLPEKTGTTYEQYF. The DNA for the CDR3 is TGTGCCAGCAGCGTAGATCTCCCGGAGAAGACAGGGACGACCTACGAGCAGTACTTC. The V gene is TRBV9, the J gene TRBJ2-7; the match to TRBD1 covers 7 bases. J lost 2 bases, V lost 0 bases, and 17 bases had no gene match. The CDR3 spans 19 residues. CDR1 is SGDLS, CDR2 YYNGEE, per germline.

CDR3 loop: CASSYGTALRGNEQFF. CDR3 bases: TGTGCCAGCAGTTACGGAACAGCCCTAAGGGGCAATGAGCAGTTCTTC. The V gene is TRBV6-6, the J gene TRBJ2-1, with D possibly being TRBD1 (5 bases). V shed 2 bases and J shed 6 bases, with 17 bases lying between them. The CDR3 covers 16 residues. CDR1 is MNHNY, CDR2 SVGAGI, per germline (reference sequence).

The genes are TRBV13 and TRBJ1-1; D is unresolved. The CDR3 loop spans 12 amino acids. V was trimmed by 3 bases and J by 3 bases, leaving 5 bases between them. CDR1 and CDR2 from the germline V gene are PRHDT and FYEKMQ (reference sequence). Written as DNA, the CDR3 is TGTGCCAGCAGCTTGGAGGACACTGAAGCTTTCTTT. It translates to CASSLEDTEAFF.

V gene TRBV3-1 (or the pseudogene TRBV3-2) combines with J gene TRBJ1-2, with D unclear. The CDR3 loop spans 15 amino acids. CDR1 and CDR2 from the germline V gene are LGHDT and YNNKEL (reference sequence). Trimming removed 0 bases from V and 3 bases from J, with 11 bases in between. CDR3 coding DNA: TGTGCCAGCAGCCAAGATTTCCCCCAGGACTATGGCTACACCTTC. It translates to CASSQDFPQDYGYTF.